A selection of T cell receptor beta chains follows, all from one sample in a study of cytomegalovirus exposure and HLA in healthy donors. Libraries were prepared by immunoSEQ multiplex PCR; TCRdb keeps only in-frame clonotypes and omits some of them. The sample lists 150,000 to 200,000 clones; roughly three quarters were seen once. The sample consisted of PBMCs. The origin of the receptors is a man aged 35-49 years in good health and CMV-seropositive. Each CDR3 is given with its conserved first and last residue. Fields, in order: D gene, J gene, V gene, CDR3 DNA, CDR3 protein. A D gene is named only where the DNA matches it firmly.

NA TRBJ2-2 TRBV11-1 TGTGCCAGCAGCTTAGCGCAGGACGGGGAGCTGTTTTTT CASSLAQDGELFF
NA TRBJ1-2 TRBV6-1 TGTGCCAGCAGTGACGTCGGACAGCAATATGGCTACACCTTC CASSDVGQQYGYTF
TRBD2 TRBJ2-3 TRBV2 TGTGCCAGCAGGAGGGGAGCGGGGGGGCCGGGGGATACGCAGTATTTT CASRRGAGGPGDTQYF
NA TRBJ1-2 TRBV21-1 TGTGCCAGCACTTCTTTTTCACTAGCCCCGACTAACTATGGCTACACCTTC CASTSFSLAPTNYGYTF
NA TRBJ1-2 TRBV29-1 TGCAGCGTTGAAGATCCGCGACGACAGAGCTATGGCTACACCTTC CSVEDPRRQSYGYTF
NA TRBJ2-2 TRBV7-2 TGTGCCAGCAGCTCGGACAGCTCCCGGTCCGGGGAGCTGTTTTTT CASSSDSSRSGELFF
NA TRBJ2-5 TRBV7-9 TGTGCCGGCAGCTCACCGGGGGACCAAGAGACCCAGTACTTC CAGSSPGDQETQYF
NA TRBJ1-1 TRBV6-6 TGTGCCAGCACACGACAGAACACTGAAGCTTTCTTT CASTRQNTEAFF
NA TRBJ2-3 TRBV7-2 TGTGCCAGCAGCCCGAGGGGGAGCACAGATACGCAGTATTTT CASSPRGSTDTQYF
NA TRBJ2-1 TRBV27 TGTGCCAGCAGTTTAAACAGCTACAATGAGCAGTTCTTC CASSLNSYNEQFF
NA TRBJ2-7 TRBV30 TGTGCCTGGAGTCCTATGGGCCCGTTCAGCCTTCTCTCCTACGAGCAGTACTTC CAWSPMGPFSLLSYEQYF
TRBD1 TRBJ2-1 TRBV10-3 TGTGCCATCAGTGAAGGGGGCCAAGTCTTCAATGAGCAGTTCTTC CAISEGGQVFNEQFF
NA TRBJ1-1 TRBV30 TGTGCCTGGACGTCGCCGGGGGGGTGGAACACTGAAGCTTTCTTT CAWTSPGGWNTEAFF
NA TRBJ1-2 TRBV7-7 TGTGCTAGCAGCTCGGGGAGCAGAAAGACCTATGGCTACACCTTC CASSSGSRKTYGYTF
TRBD1 TRBJ2-1 TRBV18 TGTGCCAGCTCAGTCCGGGACAGGGGGGGCAATGAGCAGTTCTTC CASSVRDRGGNEQFF